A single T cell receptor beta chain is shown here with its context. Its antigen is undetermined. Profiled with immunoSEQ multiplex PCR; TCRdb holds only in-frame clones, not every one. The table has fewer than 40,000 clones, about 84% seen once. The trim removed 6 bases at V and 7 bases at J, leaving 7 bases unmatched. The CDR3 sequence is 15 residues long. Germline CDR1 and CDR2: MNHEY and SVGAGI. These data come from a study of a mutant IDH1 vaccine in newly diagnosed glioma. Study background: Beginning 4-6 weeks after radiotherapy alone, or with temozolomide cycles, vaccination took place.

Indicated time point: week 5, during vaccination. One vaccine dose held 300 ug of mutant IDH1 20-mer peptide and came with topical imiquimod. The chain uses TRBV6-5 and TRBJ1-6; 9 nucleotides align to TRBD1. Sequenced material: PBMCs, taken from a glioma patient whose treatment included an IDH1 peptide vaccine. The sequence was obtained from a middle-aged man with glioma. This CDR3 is CASSRTGAGNSPLHF. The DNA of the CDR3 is TGTGCCAGCAGCCGGACAGGGGCCGGCAATTCACCCCTCCACTTT.